This T cell receptor (beta chain) was observed in a study of graft-versus-host responses after intestinal transplantation. Background on the study: Grafts were multivisceral, liver-intestinal, or isolated intestinal.

The germline gives CDR1 KGHSH, CDR2 LQKENI. V lost 5 bases and J lost 4, with 9 bases in between. This CDR3 has 13 residues. Overall study results and limits: Recipient marrow showed GvH clones, some seen first in ileum or blood.

Sequencing used immunoSEQ multiplex PCR; TCRdb keeps in-frame clones, though not all of them. This repertoire shows approximately 21,000 clones, 50% to 60% found once; its top ten account for around 0.92%. Here the sequenced sample was alloreactive CD4+ T cells from a mixed lymphocyte reaction culture, taken before intestinal transplant. The sample's subset: CFSE-low proliferating T cells sorted from approximately 6-day pre-transplant mixed lymphocyte reaction (GvH or HvG direction). The clonotype originates from a human patient who received an intestinal transplant. V and J are TRBV18 and TRBJ1-5; D remains unclear. CDR3 region: CASSWTGNQPQHF. The CDR3 DNA reads as TGTGCCAGCTCATGGACGGGGAATCAGCCCCAGCATTTT. The whole variable domain, remainder taken from reference TRBV18 and TRBJ1-5, is NAGVMQNPRHLVRRRGQEARLRCSPMKGHSHVYWYRQLPEEGLKFMVYLQKENIIDESGMPKERFSAEFPKEGPSILRIQQVVRGDSAAYFCASSWTGNQPQHFGDGTRLSIL.